The 15 T cell receptor beta chains presented below share a single source sample, sequenced in a study of T cells in Graves' hyperthyroidism and ophthalmopathy. RNA transcripts provided the source from which TCR beta CDR3 regions were amplified. HTBI primers were used for first-round RT-PCR of the TCR CDR3. In TCRdb, the multiplex PCR reads were re-called with MiXCR into one record per CDR3 protein. The sample shows about 770,000 distinct CDR3 sequences, roughly 20% of them seen only once. The sequencing sample was made of blood. The receptors here all came from a woman in her forties or fifties with Graves' hyperthyroidism that later progressed to Graves' ophthalmopathy.

This chain uses TRBV9 with TRBJ2-5; TRBD2 is a possible D gene (6 bases). This CDR3 region has 14 residues. V lost 3 bases, J lost 2 bases, and 11 bases lay in between. Germline lookup yields CDR1 SGDLS and CDR2 YYNGEE. Here the CDR3 reads CASSARLEQETQYF. The CDR3 DNA sequence: TGTGCCAGCAGCGCCCGACTAGAGCAAGAGACCCAGTACTTC.

In this sample, this clonotype turned up many times. V and J are TRBV5-1 and TRBJ2-7; the D call may be TRBD1 or TRBD2 (5 bases each). CDR3 size: 14 residues. Trimming pared 0 bases from V and 6 bases from J, leaving 13 bases between. CDR1 is SGHRS and CDR2 is YFSETQ in the germline V gene. The CDR3 DNA reads as TGCGCCAGCAGCTTGGCCGGGGCCCCACTCGAGCAGTACTTC. Its translation: CASSLAGAPLEQYF.

CDR3 protein: CSAQGRLRGYTF. In nucleotides, the CDR3 is TGCAGTGCCCAGGGCCGTCTGAGAGGCTACACCTTC. V and J are TRBV20-1 and TRBJ1-2; perhaps TRBD1 as D (5 bases). CDR1 is DFQATT and CDR2 is SNEGSKA in the germline V gene (reference sequence). Trimming stripped 6 bases from V and 8 bases from J, with 16 bases between. The CDR3 spans 12 residues.

The V gene is TRBV29-1, the J gene TRBJ2-1; D may be TRBD1 (6 bases). V shed 4 bases and J shed 4 bases, with 11 bases lying between them. The CDR3 runs to 13 residues. Germline CDR1 SQVTM, CDR2 ANQGSEA. The CDR3 region is CSVGGRGYNEQFF. DNA of the CDR3: TGCAGCGTTGGGGGGCGCGGGTACAATGAGCAGTTCTTC.

The rearrangement uses TRBV24-1 and TRBJ2-1; either TRBD1 or TRBD2 may supply D (5 bases each). This CDR3 comprises 15 residues. Germline loops: CDR1 KGHDR, CDR2 SFDVKD. Trimming stripped 3 bases from V and 0 bases from J, with 8 bases between. CDR3 nucleotide sequence: TGTGCCACCAGTGATGCAGGGAGCTCCTACAATGAGCAGTTCTTC. This codes for CATSDAGSSYNEQFF.

This clonotype was detected many times. This chain uses TRBV2 with TRBJ2-5; D is uncertain. Trimming left V 7 bases short and J 2 bases short, with 5 bases between. Germline CDR1 and CDR2: SNHLY and FYNNEI. The CDR3 sequence is 11 residues long. The CDR3 spells CASTRQETQYF. The CDR3 DNA reads as TGTGCCAGCACTCGACAAGAGACCCAGTACTTC. Filled out from reference TRBV2 and TRBJ2-5, the complete variable domain reads EPEVTQTPSHQVTQMGQEVILRCVPISNHLYFYWYRQILGQKVEFLVSFYNNEISEKSEIFDDQFSVERPDGSNFTLKIRSTKLEDSAMYFCASTRQETQYFGPGTRLLVL.

This clonotype was detected many times. The chain links TRBV5-1 to TRBJ2-7; 7 nucleotides align to TRBD1. Germline CDR1 and CDR2: SGHRS and YFSETQ. The CDR3 has 15 residues. V shed 4 bases and J 3 bases; nucleotides not matched to a gene: 10. The CDR3 DNA follows: TGCGCCAGCAGCCCCCGATTAGGGGGCATCTACGAGCAGTACTTC. Translating gives CASSPRLGGIYEQYF.

This clonotype occurred many times. The V and J genes are TRBV11-2 and TRBJ2-1; TRBD2 matches 8 bases. This CDR3 region has 19 residues. The germline V gene has CDR1 SGHAT and CDR2 FQNNGV. J lost 8 bases, V lost 5 bases, and 23 bases had no gene match. The CDR3 sequence is CASSPVSPVVVRRGDEQFF. Written as DNA, the CDR3 is TGTGCCAGCAGCCCTGTCAGCCCCGTTGTGGTAAGGCGGGGGGATGAGCAGTTCTTC.

The chain carries TRBV20-1 and TRBJ2-7, with 9 bases matching TRBD1. The CDR3 is 14 residues long. The germline gives CDR1 DFQATT, CDR2 SNEGSKA (reference sequence). V was clipped by 2 bases and J by 4 bases; unmatched bases: 6. The CDR3 protein is CSARQTGGRYEQYF. CDR3 coding DNA: TGCAGTGCTAGACAAACAGGGGGCCGGTACGAGCAGTACTTC.

This clonotype has only a few counts. The chain is built from TRBV7-8 and TRBJ1-4; the D gene is possibly TRBD1 (5 bases). The germline gives CDR1 SGHVS, CDR2 FQNEAQ. Between the trimmed V and J ends, which lost 10 bases and 8 bases, there was a span of 23 bases. CDR3 length: 15 residues. The CDR3 region is CATTGYGGTREKLFF. For the CDR3, the DNA is TGTGCCACCACCGGATACGGCGGGACCAGGGAAAAACTGTTTTTT. The whole variable domain, filled in from reference TRBV7-8 and TRBJ1-4, reads GAGVSQSPRYKVAKRGQDVALRCDPISGHVSLFWYQQALGQGPEFLTYFQNEAQLDKSGLPSDRFFAERPEGSVSTLKIQRTQQEDSAVYLCATTGYGGTREKLFFGSGTQLSVL.

This clonotype has just one count. A much larger clone differs by one base, so this may be a read error. V and J are TRBV7-2 and TRBJ1-6, with 7 bases lining up with TRBD1. Germline-derived CDR1 and CDR2 are SGHTA and FQGNSA. The CDR3 is made up of 14 amino acids. Losses at the gene ends were 3 bases for V and 6 bases for J; bases not matched to a gene: 2. The CDR3 spells CASSFGDSNSPLHF. The CDR3 nucleotides are TGTGCCAGCAGCTTTGGGGACAGTAATTCACCCCTCCACTTT.

This clonotype was counted many times. The rearrangement joins TRBV2 to TRBJ1-1; 7 nucleotides agree with TRBD1. Trimming at V came to 6 bases and at J to 4 bases, leaving 5 bases not matched to a gene. The CDR3 covers 13 residues. Germline V gene sequence: CDR1 SNHLY, CDR2 FYNNEI. The CDR3 DNA sequence: TGTGCCAGCAGACGACAGGGTGGCACTGAAGCTTTCTTT. It specifies CASRRQGGTEAFF.

About this clonotype: A read error is possible here, since a much larger clone lies one base away. The CDR3 spells CASSKQATNTGAFF. The CDR3 nucleotides read TGTGCCAGTAGTAAGCAGGCCACGAACACTGGAGCTTTCTTT. The chain carries TRBV19 and TRBJ1-1, with no clear D. CDR3 length equals 14 residues. CDR1 and CDR2 from the germline V gene are LNHDA and SQIVND (reference sequence).

This clonotype was counted many times. This chain links TRBV12-3 or TRBV12-4 with TRBJ2-4; possibly TRBD1 or TRBD2 for D (6 bases each). The CDR3 has 18 amino acids. V shed 5 bases and J shed 2 bases, with 22 bases lying between them. The CDR3 spells CASSADGGYRASKNIQYF. Written as DNA, the CDR3 is TGTGCCAGCAGTGCCGACGGGGGATACAGGGCCTCCAAAAACATTCAGTACTTC.

The J gene is TRBJ2-2, the V gene TRBV10-1; 7 positions match TRBD1. Germline loops: CDR1 WNHNN, CDR2 SYGVQD (reference sequence). The junction had 3 bases not matched to a gene; V was cut back by 7 bases and J by 1 base. The CDR3 loop spans 14 amino acids. CDR3 region: CASKGQMNTGELFF. The CDR3 DNA follows: TGCGCCAGCAAGGGACAGATGAACACCGGGGAGCTGTTTTTT.